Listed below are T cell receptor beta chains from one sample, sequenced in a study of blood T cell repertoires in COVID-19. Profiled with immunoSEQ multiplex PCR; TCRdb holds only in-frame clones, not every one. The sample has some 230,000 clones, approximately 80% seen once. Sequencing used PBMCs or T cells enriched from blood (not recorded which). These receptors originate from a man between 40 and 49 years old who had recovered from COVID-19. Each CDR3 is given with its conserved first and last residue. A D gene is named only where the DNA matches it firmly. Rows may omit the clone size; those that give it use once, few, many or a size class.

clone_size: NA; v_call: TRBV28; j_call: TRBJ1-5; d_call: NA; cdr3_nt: TGTGCCAGCAGTAGCCGCATTGAGCCTAATCAGCCCCAGCATTTT; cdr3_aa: CASSSRIEPNQPQHF
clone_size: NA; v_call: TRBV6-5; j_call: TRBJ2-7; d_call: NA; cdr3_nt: TGTGCCAGCAGTTACTCGCCAAACAGTTACGAGCAGTACTTC; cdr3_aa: CASSYSPNSYEQYF
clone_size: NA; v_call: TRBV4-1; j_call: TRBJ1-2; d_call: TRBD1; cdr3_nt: TGCGCCAGCAGCCTCCTGACAGGGGCGGACTATGGCTACACCTTC; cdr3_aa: CASSLLTGADYGYTF
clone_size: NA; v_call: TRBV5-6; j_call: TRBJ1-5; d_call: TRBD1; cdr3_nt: TGTGCCAGCAGCTTGGGGGCAGGGGGATATAGCAATCAGCCCCAGCATTTT; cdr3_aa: CASSLGAGGYSNQPQHF
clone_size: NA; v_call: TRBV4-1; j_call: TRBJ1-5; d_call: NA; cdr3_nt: TGCGCCAGCAGCCACAGAATACAGGACCGCGTTTATAGCAATCAGCCCCAGCATTTT; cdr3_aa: CASSHRIQDRVYSNQPQHF
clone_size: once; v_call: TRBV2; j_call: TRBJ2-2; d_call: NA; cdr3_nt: TGTGCCAGCAGTGTGAGGACCGGGGAGCTGTTTTTT; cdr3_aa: CASSVRTGELFF
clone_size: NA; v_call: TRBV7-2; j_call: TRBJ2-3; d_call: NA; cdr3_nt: TGTGCCAGCAGCCCTCGTCTAGATACGCAGTATTTT; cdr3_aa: CASSPRLDTQYF
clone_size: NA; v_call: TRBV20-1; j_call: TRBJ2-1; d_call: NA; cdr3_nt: TGCAGTGCCTCAGGAAGAAGAGAGCAGTTCTTC; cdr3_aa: CSASGRREQFF
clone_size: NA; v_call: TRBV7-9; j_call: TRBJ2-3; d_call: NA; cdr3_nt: TGTGCCAGCAGCAAGCAGGGCATCACAGATACGCAGTATTTT; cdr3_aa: CASSKQGITDTQYF
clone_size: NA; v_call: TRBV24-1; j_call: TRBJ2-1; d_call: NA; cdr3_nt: TGTGCCACCAGTGCGGGGCGGGGGCCCTACAATGAGCAGTTCTTC; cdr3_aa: CATSAGRGPYNEQFF
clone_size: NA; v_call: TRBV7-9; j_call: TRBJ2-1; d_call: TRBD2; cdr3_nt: TGTGCCAGCAGGGGACTAGCACTCTACAATGAGCAGTTCTTC; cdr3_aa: CASRGLALYNEQFF
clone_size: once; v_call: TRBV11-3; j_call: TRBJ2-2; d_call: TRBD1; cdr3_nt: TGTGCCAGCAGCACGGGACAGGGGGCCGGGGAGCTGTTTTTT; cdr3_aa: CASSTGQGAGELFF
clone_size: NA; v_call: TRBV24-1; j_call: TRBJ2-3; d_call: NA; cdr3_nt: TGTGCCACCAGTGACCTAGGAGACAGAAGCACAGATACGCAGTATTTT; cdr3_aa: CATSDLGDRSTDTQYF
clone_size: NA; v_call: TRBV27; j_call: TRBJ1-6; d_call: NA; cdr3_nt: TGTGCCAGCGGAGAATCGTGGACAGCAAATTCACCCCTCCACTTT; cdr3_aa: CASGESWTANSPLHF
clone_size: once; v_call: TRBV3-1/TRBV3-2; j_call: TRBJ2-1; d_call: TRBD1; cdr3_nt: TGTGCCAGCAGCCAAGCGGACAGGGGGCTAGTCTTC; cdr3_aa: CASSQADRGLVF
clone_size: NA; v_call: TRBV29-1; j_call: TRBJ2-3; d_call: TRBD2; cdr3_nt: TGCAGCGTTGAACGCCCGCGGGGGAATGTCGATACGCAGTATTTT; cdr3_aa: CSVERPRGNVDTQYF
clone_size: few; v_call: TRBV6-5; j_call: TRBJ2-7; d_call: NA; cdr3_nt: TGTGCCAGCAGTTACGGTTTGGTCGGAGAGCTCTACGAGCAGTACTTC; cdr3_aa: CASSYGLVGELYEQYF
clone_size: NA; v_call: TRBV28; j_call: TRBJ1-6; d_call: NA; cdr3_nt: TGTGCCAGCAGTTTGACCCGGGACCTCCACTTT; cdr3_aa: CASSLTRDLHF
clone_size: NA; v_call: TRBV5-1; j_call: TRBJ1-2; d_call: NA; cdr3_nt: TGCGCCAGCAGATATTCGGACACAACCTATGGCTACACCTTC; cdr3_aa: CASRYSDTTYGYTF
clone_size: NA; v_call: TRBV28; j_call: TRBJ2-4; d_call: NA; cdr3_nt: TGTGCCAGCAGTTTTACGGGGGGCTTAAACATTCAGTACTTC; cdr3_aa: CASSFTGGLNIQYF
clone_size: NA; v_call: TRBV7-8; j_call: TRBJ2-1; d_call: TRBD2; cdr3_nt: TGTGCCAGCAGCTTAGGACTAGCGGGGAACAATGAGCAGTTCTTC; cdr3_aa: CASSLGLAGNNEQFF
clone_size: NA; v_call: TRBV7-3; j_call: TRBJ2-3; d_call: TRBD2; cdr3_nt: TGTGCCAGCAGCGAACAGACTAGCGGGGGAAGGGGGGATACGCAGTATTTT; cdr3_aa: CASSEQTSGGRGDTQYF
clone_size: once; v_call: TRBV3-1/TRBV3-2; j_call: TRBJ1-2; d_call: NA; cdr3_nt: TGTGCCAGCACCACCCAGGGACTCGGCTACACCTTC; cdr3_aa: CASTTQGLGYTF
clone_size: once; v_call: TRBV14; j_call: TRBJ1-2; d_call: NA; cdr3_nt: TGTGCCAGCAGCCAAGGAGATAGTATGAGGTACACCTTC; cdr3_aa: CASSQGDSMRYTF
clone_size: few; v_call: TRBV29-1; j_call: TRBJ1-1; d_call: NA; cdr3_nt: TGCAGCGTCGGACAGAGCAACACTGAAGCTTTCTTT; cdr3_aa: CSVGQSNTEAFF
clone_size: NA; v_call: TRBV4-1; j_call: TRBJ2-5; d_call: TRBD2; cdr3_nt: TGCGCCAGCAGCCTGGACCCTGGACGGGAGGGCCGAGGGGAGACCCAGTACTTC; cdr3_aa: CASSLDPGREGRGETQYF
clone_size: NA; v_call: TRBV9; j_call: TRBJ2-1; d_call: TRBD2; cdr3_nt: TGTGCCAGCAGCCCTTTCGGGGGGAGATCCTACAATGAGCAGTTCTTC; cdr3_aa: CASSPFGGRSYNEQFF
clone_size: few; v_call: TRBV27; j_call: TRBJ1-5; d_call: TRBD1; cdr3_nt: TGTGCCAGCAGTTTACAGGGACAGGGACTACAGCCCCAGCATTTT; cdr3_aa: CASSLQGQGLQPQHF
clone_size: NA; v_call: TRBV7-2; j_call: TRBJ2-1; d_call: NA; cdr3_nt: TGTGCCAGCAGCTTAGTTTGGCAGGCATACAATGAGCAGTTCTTC; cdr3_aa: CASSLVWQAYNEQFF
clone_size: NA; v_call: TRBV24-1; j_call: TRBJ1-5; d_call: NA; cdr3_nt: TGTGCCACCAGTGACTTACAGGGTCAGCCCCAGCATTTT; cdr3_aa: CATSDLQGQPQHF
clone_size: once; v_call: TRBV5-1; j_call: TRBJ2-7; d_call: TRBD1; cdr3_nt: TGCGCCAGCAGCTTGGAGGGACAGGCTCCCTACGAGCAGTACTTC; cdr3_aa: CASSLEGQAPYEQYF
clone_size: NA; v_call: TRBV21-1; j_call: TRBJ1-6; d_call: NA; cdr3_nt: TGTGCCAGCAGCAAAAAAGGAGTCGGCTCACCCCTCCACTTT; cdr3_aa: CASSKKGVGSPLHF
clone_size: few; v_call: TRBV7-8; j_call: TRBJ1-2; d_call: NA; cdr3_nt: TGTGCCAGCAGCGCCCTTTATAGCGGGGAGGGGATGGGTGGCTACACCTTC; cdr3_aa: CASSALYSGEGMGGYTF
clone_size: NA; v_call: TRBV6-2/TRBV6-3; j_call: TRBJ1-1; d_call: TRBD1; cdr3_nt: TGTGCCAGCAGTTATTGGGCAGGGGGCACTGAAGCTTTCTTT; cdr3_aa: CASSYWAGGTEAFF
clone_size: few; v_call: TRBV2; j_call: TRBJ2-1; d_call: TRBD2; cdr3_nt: TGTGCCAGCAGTGAAGTCGGTAAGCGGGGAATGGAGCAGTTCTTC; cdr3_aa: CASSEVGKRGMEQFF
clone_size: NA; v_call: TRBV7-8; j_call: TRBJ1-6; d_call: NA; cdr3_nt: TGTGCCAGCAGCTTAAGGAGGTTTGATTCACCCCTCCACTTT; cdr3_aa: CASSLRRFDSPLHF
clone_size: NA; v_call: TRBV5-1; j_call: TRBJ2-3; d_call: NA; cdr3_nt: TGCGCCAGCAGCTTCGGACAGATCACAGATACGCAGTATTTT; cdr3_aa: CASSFGQITDTQYF
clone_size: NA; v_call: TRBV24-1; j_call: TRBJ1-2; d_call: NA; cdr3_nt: TGTGCCACCAGTGATACTCAAGGCTACACCTTC; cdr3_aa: CATSDTQGYTF
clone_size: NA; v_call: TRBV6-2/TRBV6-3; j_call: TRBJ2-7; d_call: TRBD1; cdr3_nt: TGTGCCAGCAGTTACTCCGGGACAGGGCGGTACGAGCAGTACTTC; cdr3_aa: CASSYSGTGRYEQYF
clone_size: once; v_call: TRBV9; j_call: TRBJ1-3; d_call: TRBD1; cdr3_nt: TGTGCCAGCAGCGCCGGACAGGGGTGGGACACCATATATTTT; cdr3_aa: CASSAGQGWDTIYF
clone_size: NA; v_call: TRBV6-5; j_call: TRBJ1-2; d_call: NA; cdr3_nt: TGTGCCAGCAGTTACTCGGAACGGGGGAACTATGGCTACACCTTC; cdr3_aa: CASSYSERGNYGYTF
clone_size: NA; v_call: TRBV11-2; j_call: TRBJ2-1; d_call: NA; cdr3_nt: TGTGCCAGCAGCCTCCGCTCATCCCCAATAGTCTACAATGAGCAGTTCTTC; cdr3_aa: CASSLRSSPIVYNEQFF
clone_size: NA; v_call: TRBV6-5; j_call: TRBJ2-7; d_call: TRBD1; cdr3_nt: TGTGCCAGCAGAGGGACAGGGAGATATTCGCAGTACTTC; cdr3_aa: CASRGTGRYSQYF
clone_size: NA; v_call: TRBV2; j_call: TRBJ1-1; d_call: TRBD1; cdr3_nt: TGTGCCAGCAGTGAAAATCCCGGGACAGCATACACTGAAGCTTTCTTT; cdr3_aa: CASSENPGTAYTEAFF
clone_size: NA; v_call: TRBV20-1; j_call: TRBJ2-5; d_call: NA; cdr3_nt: TGCAGTGCTAGAGCGGAGACCCAGTACTTC; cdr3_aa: CSARAETQYF
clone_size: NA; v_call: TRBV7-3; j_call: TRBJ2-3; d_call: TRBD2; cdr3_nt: TGTGCCAGCAGCTTAGGGGTAGCGGGAGGGCCAGATACGCAGTATTTT; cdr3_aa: CASSLGVAGGPDTQYF
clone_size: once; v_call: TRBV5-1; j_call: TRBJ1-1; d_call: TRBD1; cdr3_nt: TGCGCCAGCAGCCCCCGGGACAGGGGAAATCTGAACACTGAAGCTTTCTTT; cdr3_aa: CASSPRDRGNLNTEAFF
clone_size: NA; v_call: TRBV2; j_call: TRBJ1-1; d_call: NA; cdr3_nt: TGTGCCAGAGCTAGAATGACAGGCACTGAAGCTTTCTTT; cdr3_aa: CARARMTGTEAFF
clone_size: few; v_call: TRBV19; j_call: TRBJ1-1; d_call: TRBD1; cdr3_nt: TGTGCCAGTAGTACTCGGGACAGCCTAATGAACACTGAAGCTTTCTTT; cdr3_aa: CASSTRDSLMNTEAFF
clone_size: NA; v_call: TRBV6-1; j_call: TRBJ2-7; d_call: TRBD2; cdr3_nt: TGTGCCAGCAGTGAAGGGGAACGGGGGGGCATATCCTACGAGCAGTACTTC; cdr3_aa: CASSEGERGGISYEQYF
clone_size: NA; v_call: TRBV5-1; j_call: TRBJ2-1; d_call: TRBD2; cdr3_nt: TGCGCCAGCAGCTTGTCATCGAGCGGGGGGATTTACAATGAGCAGTTCTTC; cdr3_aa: CASSLSSSGGIYNEQFF
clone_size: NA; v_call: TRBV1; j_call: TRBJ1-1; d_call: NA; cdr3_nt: TGCACCAGCATGAGCGACAGGCCTATGAACACTGAAGCTTTCTTT; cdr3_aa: CTSMSDRPMNTEAFF
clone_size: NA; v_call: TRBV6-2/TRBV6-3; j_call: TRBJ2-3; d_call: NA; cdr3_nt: TGTGCCAGCAGTTACCCTCCCCCAGATACGCAGTATTTT; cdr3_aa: CASSYPPPDTQYF
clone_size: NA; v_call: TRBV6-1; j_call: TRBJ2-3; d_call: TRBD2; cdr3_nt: TGTGCCAGCAGTGAATCGGGACTAGCGGGGATCACAGATACGCAGTATTTT; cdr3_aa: CASSESGLAGITDTQYF
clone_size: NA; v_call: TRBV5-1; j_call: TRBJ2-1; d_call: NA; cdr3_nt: TGCGCCAGCAGCTTTCACAGGGGGGGATCAAACAATGAGCAGTTCTTC; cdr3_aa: CASSFHRGGSNNEQFF
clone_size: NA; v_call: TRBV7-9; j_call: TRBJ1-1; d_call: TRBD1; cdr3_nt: TGTGCCAGCAGCTCCACAGGGGTTACTGAAGCTTTCTTT; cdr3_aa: CASSSTGVTEAFF
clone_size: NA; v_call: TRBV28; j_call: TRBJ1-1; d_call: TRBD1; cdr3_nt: TGTGCTATAACTTCCCAGGGGGCTTACACTGAAGCTTTCTTT; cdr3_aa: CAITSQGAYTEAFF